These T cell receptor beta chains were read from a single sample in a study of T cells in Graves' hyperthyroidism and ophthalmopathy. TCRdb recomputed calls from the multiplex PCR reads with MiXCR, one row per CDR3 protein. The sample contains some 770,000 distinct CDR3 sequences, around 15% of which appear only once. Sequenced input: blood. The origin of the receptors is a man between 18 and 29 years old with Graves' hyperthyroidism. The CDR3 runs from the conserved cysteine through the conserved F or W. A D gene is named only where the DNA matches it firmly. Part of the rows lack a size; the others show once, few, many or a class for expanded clones.

D gene	V gene	J gene	CDR3 length	clone size	CDR3 protein	CDR3 DNA
TRBD1	TRBV19	TRBJ2-6	17	.	CASSITGGVSGANVLTF	TGTGCCAGTAGTATAACAGGGGGCGTATCTGGGGCCAACGTCCTGACTTTC
.	TRBV27	TRBJ1-5	16	few	CASSLRRGMNYGPQHF	TGTGCCAGCAGTTTAAGGAGGGGTATGAATTATGGGCCCCAGCATTTT
.	TRBV5-1	TRBJ1-1	13	few	CASSSAGQGEAFF	TGCGCCAGCAGCTCCGCGGGGCAGGGTGAAGCTTTCTTT
.	TRBV6-1	TRBJ2-3	15	.	CASPPVRYLADTQYF	TGTGCCAGCCCTCCGGTGCGGTATCTAGCAGATACGCAGTATTTT
.	TRBV4-2	TRBJ2-3	14	few	CASSQGKNTDTQYF	TGTGCCAGCAGCCAAGGGAAGAACACAGATACGCAGTATTTT
.	TRBV6-2/TRBV6-3	TRBJ1-4	14	.	CASRLDTSNEKLFF	TGTGCCAGCAGACTAGACACCTCTAATGAAAAACTGTTTTTT
.	TRBV20-1	TRBJ1-3	13	.	CSVRDGTGNTIYF	TGCAGTGTCCGGGACGGAACTGGAAACACCATATATTTT
TRBD2	TRBV20-1	TRBJ2-3	15	.	CSASRREASADTQYF	TGCAGTGCTAGTCGGCGGGAGGCCTCGGCAGATACGCAGTATTTT
.	TRBV28	TRBJ2-7	12	many	CASTRGRYEQYF	TGTGCCAGCACACGAGGACGGTACGAGCAGTACTTC
.	TRBV6-1	TRBJ1-1	15	many	CASSELRGGETEAFF	TGTGCCAGCAGTGAATTGAGGGGGGGAGAAACTGAAGCTTTCTTT
TRBD2	TRBV6-2/TRBV6-3	TRBJ2-3	15	.	CASSYTAGAPDTQYF	TGTGCCAGCAGTTACACAGCGGGAGCCCCGGATACGCAGTATTTT
TRBD1	TRBV6-1	TRBJ2-5	14	many	CASSWTGSRETQYF	TGTGCCAGCAGTTGGACAGGGTCGAGGGAGACCCAGTACTTC
TRBD1	TRBV7-8	TRBJ2-7	13	many	CASRRQGRYEQYF	TGTGCCAGCAGGAGACAGGGGAGGTACGAGCAGTACTTC
.	TRBV20-1	TRBJ1-5	11	.	CSVQGYQPQHF	TGCAGTGTACAGGGCTATCAGCCCCAGCATTTT
TRBD2	TRBV25-1	TRBJ2-5	17	few	CASSESFIAGGGETQYF	TGTGCCAGCAGTGAATCCTTCATAGCGGGAGGGGGAGAGACCCAGTACTTC
.	TRBV6-1	TRBJ2-1	13	many	CASESGSYNEQFF	TGTGCCAGCGAAAGCGGCTCCTACAATGAGCAGTTCTTC
TRBD1	TRBV5-1	TRBJ2-5	17	.	CASSLGGTGALQETQYF	TGCGCCAGCAGCTTGGGCGGGACAGGGGCCCTCCAAGAGACCCAGTACTTC
TRBD2	TRBV4-1	TRBJ2-7	17	few	CASSHQPGLAGPYEQYF	TGCGCCAGCAGCCACCAACCGGGACTAGCGGGCCCCTACGAGCAGTACTTC
.	TRBV14	TRBJ2-7	14	.	CASSQERIRVEQYF	TGTGCCAGCAGCCAAGAAAGGATCCGCGTGGAGCAGTACTTC
.	TRBV20-1	TRBJ2-1	12	.	CSATGYYNEQFF	TGCAGTGCAACGGGGTACTACAATGAGCAGTTCTTC
.	TRBV6-1	TRBJ1-1	16	few	CASSAQTGTLNTEAFF	TGTGCCAGCAGTGCCCAAACCGGGACACTGAACACTGAAGCTTTCTTT
TRBD2	TRBV27	TRBJ2-1	15	many	CASSRRTSGRNEQFF	TGTGCCAGCAGTCGACGGACTAGCGGGAGGAATGAGCAGTTCTTC
.	TRBV4-3	TRBJ2-7	15	.	CASSQGVGPSYEQYF	TGCGCCAGCAGCCAAGGGGTCGGCCCCTCCTACGAGCAGTACTTC
.	TRBV2	TRBJ2-6	13	many	CASSGIGANVLTF	TGTGCCAGCAGCGGCATCGGGGCCAACGTCCTGACTTTC
.	TRBV7-6	TRBJ2-1	14	few	CASSGLDSYNEQFF	TGTGCCAGCAGCGGGTTGGACAGCTACAATGAGCAGTTCTTC
.	TRBV28	TRBJ2-5	13	few	CASKDGVRETQYF	TGTGCCAGCAAGGATGGGGTGAGGGAGACCCAGTACTTC
TRBD2	TRBV12-3/TRBV12-4	TRBJ2-3	16	many	CASSQGLAGVVDTQYF	TGTGCCAGCAGTCAGGGACTAGCGGGAGTGGTAGATACGCAGTATTTT
TRBD1	TRBV19	TRBJ2-3	14	.	CASSKRGPGDTQYF	TGTGCCAGTAGTAAGAGGGGGCCCGGAGATACGCAGTATTTT
TRBD1	TRBV9	TRBJ2-5	14	.	CASSATGVGETQYF	TGTGCCAGCAGCGCAACAGGGGTGGGAGAGACCCAGTACTTC